A selection of T cell receptor beta chains follows, all from one sample in a study of blood T cell repertoires in COVID-19. Produced via immunoSEQ multiplex PCR; TCRdb's table is partial and in-frame only. The table shows 350,000 to 550,000 clones, with roughly nine tenths occurring only once. Sample: PBMCs or T cells enriched from blood (not recorded which). The source is a young woman with acute COVID-19. Both conserved end residues are part of each CDR3. The D gene is left open where the match is weak. Only some rows state a clone size, as once, few, many or a class for expanded clones.

NA,once,TRBV19,TRBJ2-1,TGTGCCAGTAGTATAGGGGCCCCGGGACTTATCTTCTCCTACAATGAGCAGTTCTTC,CASSIGAPGLIFSYNEQFF
NA,once,TRBV5-1,TRBJ2-2,TGCGCCAGCAGCTTGAACAGGGCCACCGGGGAGCTGTTTTTT,CASSLNRATGELFF
TRBD1,NA,TRBV28,TRBJ1-1,TGTGCCAGCAGGACAGGGGAGAACACTGAAGCTTTCTTT,CASRTGENTEAFF
NA,NA,TRBV10-2,TRBJ2-1,TGCGCCAGCAGTGATGAGACTTACTACAATGAGCAGTTCTTC,CASSDETYYNEQFF
NA,NA,TRBV4-3,TRBJ1-1,TGCGCCAGCAGCCACAGTACCCTGAACACTGAAGCTTTCTTT,CASSHSTLNTEAFF
NA,NA,TRBV10-1,TRBJ2-1,TGCGCCAGCAGTTATGACAGTCACAATGAGCAGTTCTTC,CASSYDSHNEQFF
TRBD2,NA,TRBV18,TRBJ2-1,TGTGCCAGCTCACCGCGGCGGGAGGGCAAGCGGAATGAGCAGTTCTTC,CASSPRREGKRNEQFF
NA,NA,TRBV19,TRBJ2-2,TGTGCCAGTAGGAAAGCTAGTTCTCCCGGGGAGCTGTTTTTT,CASRKASSPGELFF
TRBD1,NA,TRBV7-2,TRBJ1-5,TGTGCCAGCAGCTTAACGTCTGGACAGGGTTTTCAGCCCCAGCATTTT,CASSLTSGQGFQPQHF
NA,NA,TRBV28,TRBJ1-4,TGTGCCAGCAGTTTGGGGGGGACCACTAATGAAAAACTGTTTTTT,CASSLGGTTNEKLFF
TRBD1,NA,TRBV3-1/TRBV3-2,TRBJ2-7,TGTGCCAGCAGCCCGGGACAGGGGGCTCGGGAGCAGTACTTC,CASSPGQGAREQYF
NA,NA,TRBV2,TRBJ2-1,TGTGCCAGCTCTACCCGGGACGGGAGCTCCTACAATGAGCAGTTCTTC,CASSTRDGSSYNEQFF
NA,NA,TRBV6-5,TRBJ2-2,TGTGCCAGCAGTTCCCACTTCACGGGCGGGGAGCTGTTTTTT,CASSSHFTGGELFF
NA,many,TRBV7-2,TRBJ1-2,TGTGCCAGCAGCTTAAACGGGAACTATGGCTACACCTTC,CASSLNGNYGYTF
NA,NA,TRBV29-1,TRBJ1-4,TGCAGCGTCTTACTCGACAGTGATGAAAAACTGTTTTTT,CSVLLDSDEKLFF
NA,NA,TRBV7-2,TRBJ2-4,TGTGCCAGCAGCTTAGGGGGGCTAGACATTCAGTACTTC,CASSLGGLDIQYF
NA,NA,TRBV2,TRBJ1-2,TGTGCCAGCGGATTACAGGGTGGAAATGGCGGCTACACCTTC,CASGLQGGNGGYTF
TRBD1,NA,TRBV29-1,TRBJ2-7,TGCAGCGTTTCGACAGGGGACGGCGAGCAGTACTTC,CSVSTGDGEQYF
TRBD2,NA,TRBV10-3,TRBJ2-1,TGTGCCATCAGTGACTATCTCTCGGGCGGGGGGACCTACAATGAGCAGTTCTTC,CAISDYLSGGGTYNEQFF
NA,NA,TRBV6-5,TRBJ1-3,TGTGCCAGCAGTTACTCGGACAGCTCTGGAAACACCATATATTTT,CASSYSDSSGNTIYF
TRBD1,NA,TRBV27,TRBJ2-1,TGTGCCAGCAGTTTATTTCAGGGGGTTTTCCGACCCTCCTACAATGAGCAGTTCTTC,CASSLFQGVFRPSYNEQFF
NA,few,TRBV27,TRBJ2-7,TGTGCCAGCAGTTTATCTCGCCTAGGGGTCGAGCAGTACTTC,CASSLSRLGVEQYF
NA,NA,TRBV7-2,TRBJ1-1,TGTGCCAGCAGCTTAAGGCGCGGGGAAGGCACTGAAGCTTTCTTT,CASSLRRGEGTEAFF
NA,NA,TRBV20-1,TRBJ2-3,TGCAGTGCCGGAGCGCGAGATACGCAGTATTTT,CSAGARDTQYF
NA,NA,TRBV9,TRBJ1-1,TGTGCCAGCAGCGTAACCCCCGGGGGCACTGAAGCTTTCTTT,CASSVTPGGTEAFF
NA,NA,TRBV7-3,TRBJ1-1,TGTGCCAGCAGCCTAGACCAGGGGAGCACTGAAGCTTTCTTT,CASSLDQGSTEAFF
NA,few,TRBV7-2,TRBJ2-5,TGTGCCAGCAGCTTACCTATGCAGACCCAGTACTTC,CASSLPMQTQYF
TRBD2,NA,TRBV29-1,TRBJ2-1,TGCAGCGTTAGGGATAGCGGGAGGAAGGCCTACAATGAGCAGTTCTTC,CSVRDSGRKAYNEQFF
NA,once,TRBV4-1,TRBJ1-5,TGCGCCAGCAGCCAAACAGGTCAGGTTTATAGCAATCAGCCCCAGCATTTT,CASSQTGQVYSNQPQHF
NA,NA,TRBV5-1,TRBJ2-3,TGCGCCAGCAGCTTGAATCGGGATACGGATACGCAGTATTTT,CASSLNRDTDTQYF
NA,once,TRBV5-1,TRBJ2-7,TGCGCCAGCAGAGGAGGCCTCTACGAGCAGTACTTC,CASRGGLYEQYF
TRBD1,NA,TRBV7-2,TRBJ1-1,TGTGCCAGCAGCTGGACAGGGGGCGTTACTGAAGCTTTCTTT,CASSWTGGVTEAFF
NA,NA,TRBV27,TRBJ2-6,TGTGCCAGCAGACCCGGGGGTTCTGGGGCCAACGTCCTGACTTTC,CASRPGGSGANVLTF
TRBD1,NA,TRBV15,TRBJ1-1,TGTGCCACCAGCAAGGGACAGGGGATTGTGAACACTGAAGCTTTCTTT,CATSKGQGIVNTEAFF
TRBD1,NA,TRBV7-6,TRBJ2-5,TGTGCCAGCAGCCCCCTTGAAGGGGGCCGAGAGACCCAGTACTTC,CASSPLEGGRETQYF
NA,NA,TRBV9,TRBJ2-1,TGTGCCAGCAGCGTAGGGGACTCCTTAGGCTACAATGAGCAGTTCTTC,CASSVGDSLGYNEQFF
TRBD1,NA,TRBV7-9,TRBJ1-3,TGTGCCAGCAGCCTGGGACAGGGGGGACCTGGAAACACCATATATTTT,CASSLGQGGPGNTIYF